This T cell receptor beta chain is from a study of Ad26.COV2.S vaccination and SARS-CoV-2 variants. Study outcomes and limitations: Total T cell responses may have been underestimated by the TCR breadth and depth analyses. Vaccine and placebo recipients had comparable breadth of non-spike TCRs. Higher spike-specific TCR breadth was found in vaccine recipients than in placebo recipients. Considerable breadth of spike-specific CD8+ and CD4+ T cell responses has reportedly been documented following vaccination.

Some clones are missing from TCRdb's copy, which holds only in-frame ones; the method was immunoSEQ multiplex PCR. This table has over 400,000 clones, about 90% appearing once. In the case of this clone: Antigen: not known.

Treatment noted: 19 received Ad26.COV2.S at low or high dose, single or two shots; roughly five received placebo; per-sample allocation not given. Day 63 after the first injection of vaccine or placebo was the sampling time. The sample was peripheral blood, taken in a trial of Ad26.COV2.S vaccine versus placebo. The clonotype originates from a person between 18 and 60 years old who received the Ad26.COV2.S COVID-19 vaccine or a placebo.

CDR3 amino acids: CASSELQWYQETQYF. CDR3 DNA sequence: TGTGCCAGCAGTGAATTACAGTGGTACCAAGAGACCCAGTACTTC. This chain uses TRBV6-1 with TRBJ2-5; D gene uncertain. The CDR3 runs 15 residues. Germline CDR1 and CDR2: MNHNS and SASEGT. Trimming pared 2 bases from V and 0 bases from J, leaving 10 bases between.